This note documents a single TCR beta chain sequence. Its target is unknown. Here immunoSEQ multiplex PCR was the method, and the copy in TCRdb shows in-frame clones only, minus some. The sample holds around 86,000 clones, approximately 86% seen once. As for time point: blood 2 weeks post-SBRT. Treatment indicated: 15 Gy SBRT to primary tumor, nephrectomy 4 weeks later. Germline CDR1 SGHTA, CDR2 FQGNSA. CDR3 length: 13 residues. The V and J ends lost 5 bases and 8 bases respectively, with 15 bases between them. This sample was taken from a study of radiation and T cells in renal cell carcinoma. In the study overall: Nephrectomy followed 15 Gy stereotactic body radiation by 4 weeks. Notes on the study in general: Baseline intratumoral clonotype presence is unknown without pretreatment biopsies.

The source material was blood, sampled from a patient whose treatment included radiotherapy and nephrectomy. This clonotype was sampled from a woman aged 45-65 years with renal cell carcinoma. This rearrangement joins TRBV7-2 to TRBJ1-2; tentative D call: TRBD1 (6 bases). CDR3 sequence reads: CASSPPGGHGYTF. The CDR3 DNA follows: TGTGCCAGCAGCCCTCCGGGGGGCCACGGCTACACCTTC.